The 13 T cell receptor beta chains given below trace back to one sample, sequenced in a study of cytomegalovirus exposure and HLA in healthy donors. The PCR made use of 60 Vbeta and 13 Jbeta primers. TCRdb's copy holds only in-frame clones and misses some; the assay was immunoSEQ multiplex PCR. This sample yields fewer than 250,000 clones, of which over 75% are seen a single time; less than 2% belongs to the top ten. Sequencing was performed on PBMCs. The receptor set was obtained from a male donor in good health and CMV-seronegative.

In nucleotides, the CDR3 is TGTGCCAGCAGCCCACTGCTGGCGCGGACAGGGGGCGTTGGCGAGCAGTACTTC. It is translated as CASSPLLARTGGVGEQYF. This sequence joins TRBV28 and TRBJ2-7; 11 bases map to TRBD1. Losses at the gene ends were 6 bases for V and 6 bases for J; bases not matched to a gene: 19. The CDR3 is 18 amino acids. From germline, CDR1 is MDHEN and CDR2 SYDVKM.

This clone was observed a handful of times. The chain carries TRBV15 and TRBJ2-1; 8 nucleotides agree with TRBD1. Germline CDR1 and CDR2: LNHNV and YYDKDF (reference sequence). The CDR3 extends over 13 amino acids. The V segment lost 1 base and the J segment 7 bases; nucleotides outside the gene matches: 0. The CDR3 loop is CATSRGDRNEQFF. The CDR3 DNA reads TGTGCCACCAGCAGAGGGGACAGGAATGAGCAGTTCTTC.

This clone showed up just once. The chain links TRBV19 to TRBJ1-2, with a tentative D call TRBD1 (5 bases). Germline CDR1 LNHDA, CDR2 SQIVND (reference sequence). V gave up 2 bases and J gave up 8 bases, with 18 bases separating them. The CDR3 runs to 15 residues. CDR3 sequence reads: CASSINRRGKPGYTF. Written as DNA, the CDR3 is TGTGCCAGTAGTATAAATCGTAGGGGCAAACCGGGCTACACCTTC.

The gene calls are TRBV5-8 and TRBJ1-1; 7 bases are shared with TRBD1. The germline V gene has CDR1 SGHTS and CDR2 YDEGEE. The CDR3 runs to 15 residues. The J segment lost 4 bases and the V segment lost 1 base, leaving 7 bases of the junction unmatched. The CDR3 loop is CASSLLGHRGTEAFF. The CDR3 coding sequence is TGTGCCAGCAGCTTGCTTGGGCACAGGGGCACTGAAGCTTTCTTT.

The table lists this clone with a few counts. The V gene is TRBV27, the J gene TRBJ1-1; 12 nucleotides agree with TRBD1. Trimming at V came to 8 bases and at J to 3 bases, leaving 4 bases not matched to a gene. The V gene's germline CDR1 is MNHEY and CDR2 SMNVEV (reference sequence). This CDR3 region has 14 residues. CDR3 sequence (DNA): TGTGCCAGCGGGGACAGGGGGCCTGACACTGAAGCTTTCTTT. Translation gives CASGDRGPDTEAFF.

The chain is built from TRBV19 and TRBJ1-2; D not certain. Trimming left V 4 bases short and J 7 bases short, with 10 bases between. The CDR3 has 12 residues. Per the germline V gene, CDR1 is LNHDA and CDR2 is SQIVND (reference sequence). CDR3 residues: CASSRTELGYTF. The CDR3 coding sequence is TGTGCCAGTAGTAGAACAGAGCTTGGCTACACCTTC.

This clone was recorded a few times. The J gene is TRBJ1-5, the V gene TRBV4-3; no firm D call. The CDR3 has 15 amino acids. Trimming took 0 bases from V and 4 from J, leaving 10 bases between them. The germline V gene has CDR1 LGHNA and CDR2 YSLEER. CDR3 DNA: TGCGCCAGCAGCCAAGATAACGGTCTGAATCAGCCCCAGCATTTT. Its translation: CASSQDNGLNQPQHF.

The chain uses TRBV10-3 and TRBJ2-1, with 10 bases matching TRBD1. CDR3 length: 14 residues. The germline gives CDR1 ENHRY, CDR2 SYGVKD. The junction had 7 bases not matched to a gene; V was cut back by 10 bases and J by 4 bases. In nucleotides, the CDR3 is TGTGCCACCGCATCGGGACAGGGGTACAATGAGCAGTTCTTC. It codes for CATASGQGYNEQFF.

This chain uses TRBV5-1 with TRBJ1-1, with TRBD1 identical over 9 bases. The V gene's germline CDR1 is SGHRS and CDR2 YFSETQ. The V segment lost 9 bases and the J segment 3 bases; nucleotides outside the gene matches: 15. CDR3 length: 16 amino acids. The CDR3 region has the DNA TGCGCCACCACAGAAGGGACAGGGATATTCGACACTGAAGCTTTCTTT. Translation: CATTEGTGIFDTEAFF.

This clone was detected once. J is TRBJ2-2 and V is TRBV2; 7 bases agree with TRBD1. The CDR3 has 15 residues. V was clipped by 4 bases and J by 5 bases; unmatched bases: 7. Germline V lookup: CDR1 SNHLY, CDR2 FYNNEI. The CDR3 sequence is CASSGQTGKTGELFF. The CDR3 coding sequence is TGTGCCAGCAGTGGTCAGACAGGGAAGACCGGGGAGCTGTTTTTT.

This chain uses TRBV6-1 with TRBJ2-7; 7 bases line up with TRBD1. This CDR3 comprises 15 residues. Trimming at V came to 5 bases and at J to 2 bases, leaving 9 bases not matched to a gene. Germline V CDR1 and CDR2: MNHNS, SASEGT. CDR3 amino acids: CASSPPGQRTYEQYF. CDR3 DNA: TGTGCCAGCAGTCCTCCGGGACAGAGGACCTACGAGCAGTACTTC.

This clone turned up a few times. This chain connects TRBV5-1 to TRBJ1-4; 7 bases align to TRBD1. Germline loops: CDR1 SGHRS, CDR2 YFSETQ. The CDR3 consists of 13 residues. With V trimmed by 4 bases and J by 5 bases, 2 bases remained unmatched. In DNA form, the CDR3 reads TGCGCCAGCAGCCGGGACAGAAATGAAAAACTGTTTTTT. Residues: CASSRDRNEKLFF.

V gene TRBV7-2 combines with J gene TRBJ2-7; 12 nucleotides agree with TRBD2. V was pared by 5 bases and J by 6 bases, with 8 bases of the junction left unmatched. CDR3 size: 15 residues. The germline CDR1 and CDR2 sequences are SGHTA and FQGNSA. Here the CDR3 reads CASSPRLAGAGEQYF. In nucleotides, the CDR3 is TGTGCCAGCAGCCCGAGACTAGCGGGAGCGGGCGAGCAGTACTTC.